This TCR beta chain was profiled in a study of blood T cell repertoires in COVID-19 (TCRdb year 2020). Looking at the study overall: Samples covering the acute and convalescent phases of COVID-19 were provided by collaborators in the United States, Italy and Spain. The prospective study material was composed of cDNA or gDNA derived from T cells, B-cell-depleted T cells, or PBMCs. Deeply sampled blood TCRbeta repertoires from subjects exposed to, actively infected with, or recovered from COVID-19 were included in the dataset. A freely available public database, intended as a resource for researchers studying the immune response to SARS-CoV-2, is where the repertoires were released. The samples were drawn from two sources: the first 160 participants of the ongoing ImmuneRACE study, and some 1,300 subjects contributed by 6 global collaborators. Sample metadata almost always included a de-identified subject ID, COVID-19 status, age in years and sex. Where available, HLA class I and class II types were obtained from metadata supplied by the sample provider rather than from assay-based typing. Study-wide findings and limitations: The quantity of clinical and demographic metadata differed by source and by participant and was supplied without curation.

TCRbeta CDR3 regions were amplified from genomic DNA by means of the immunoSEQ Assay, a bias-controlled multiplex PCR. The authors' analysis ran thus. The number of nucleated cells in each sample was estimated by amplification of reference gene primers within the assay. To quantify the absolute abundance of each unique TCRbeta CDR3 rearrangement, sequence reads were collapsed and filtered. For each sample, productive Simpson clonality was calculated as the square root of Simpson's diversity index across productive rearrangements. Entries here come from immuneACCESS through TCRdb and include only in-frame sequences with V and J called. Some clones fail to appear in such tables; in the studies checked, an unresolved V gene covers under half of the shortfall, and the cause of the remainder is unknown. V and J calls and clone size follow that table, whereas D and trimming were derived from the DNA. This sample has about 160,000 clones in its table, and approximately 85% of those were observed once. The ten top clones hold 6.9% of the sample.

For CDR1 and CDR2, the germline V gene lists SGHTA and FQGNSA. Clipping removes 5 bases from V and 2 bases from J, with 5 as the unmatched junction base count. The CDR3 runs 14 residues from the cysteine to the phenylalanine. The DNA shown is the 42-base CDR3, in frame from base 1. One collaborating source in Seattle enrolled patients while the patients were actively infected and followed the patients over time throughout the course of disease. Collaborating institutions collected whole blood in K2EDTA tubes following their own protocols. For TCRbeta analysis, collaborator samples were shipped as frozen whole blood, as isolated PBMCs, or as DNA extracted from either sample type. Comments on this clone: Its recognized antigen is unknown. No much larger clonotype is one base removed from it; base qualities were not supplied.

This receptor was obtained from a man aged 80 or over with COVID-19, enrolled during active disease. In this chain, TRBV7-2 is recombined with TRBJ2-7; 8 junctional bases match TRBD1. Sequenced input: peripheral blood. The CDR3 sequence is CASSLRQGPYEQYF. The DNA sequence follows: TGTGCCAGCAGCCTCCGACAGGGGCCCTACGAGCAGTACTTC.